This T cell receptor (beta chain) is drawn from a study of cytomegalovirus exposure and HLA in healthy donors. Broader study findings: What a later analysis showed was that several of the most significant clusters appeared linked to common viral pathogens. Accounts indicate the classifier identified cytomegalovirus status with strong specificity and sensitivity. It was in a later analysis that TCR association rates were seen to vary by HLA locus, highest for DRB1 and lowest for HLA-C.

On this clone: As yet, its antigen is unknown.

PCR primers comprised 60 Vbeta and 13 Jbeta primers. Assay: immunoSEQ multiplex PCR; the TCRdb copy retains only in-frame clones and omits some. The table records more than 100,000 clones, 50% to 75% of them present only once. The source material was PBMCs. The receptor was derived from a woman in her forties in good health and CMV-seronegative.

In nucleotides, the CDR3 is TGTGCCAGCAGCCAAGATCAGACAGGAGGCGAGCAGTACTTC. Translating it yields CASSQDQTGGEQYF. The rearrangement links TRBV4-2 to TRBJ2-7; perhaps TRBD1 as D (6 bases). V lost 0 bases and J 6 bases, leaving 12 bases between the germline ends. Germline CDR1 reads LGHNA; CDR2 reads YNFKEQ. This CDR3 region has 14 residues.